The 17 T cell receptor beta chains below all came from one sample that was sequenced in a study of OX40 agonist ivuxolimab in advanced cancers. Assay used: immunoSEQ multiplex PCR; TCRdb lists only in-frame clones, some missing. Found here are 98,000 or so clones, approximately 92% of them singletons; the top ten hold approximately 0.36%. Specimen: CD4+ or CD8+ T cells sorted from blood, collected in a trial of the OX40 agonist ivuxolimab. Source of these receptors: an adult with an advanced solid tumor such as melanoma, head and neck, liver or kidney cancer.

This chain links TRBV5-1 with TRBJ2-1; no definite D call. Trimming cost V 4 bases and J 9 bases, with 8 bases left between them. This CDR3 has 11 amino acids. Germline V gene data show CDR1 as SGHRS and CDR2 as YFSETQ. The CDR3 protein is CASSLRAEQFF. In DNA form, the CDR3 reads TGCGCCAGCAGCCTCCGGGCTGAGCAGTTCTTC.

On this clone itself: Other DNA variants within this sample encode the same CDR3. The CDR3 region is CASSPTGNTEAFF. The CDR3 coding sequence is TGTGCCAGCTCACCGACAGGGAACACTGAAGCTTTCTTT. The chain employs TRBV18 and TRBJ1-1, with D possibly matching TRBD1 (6 bases). CDR3 size: 13 residues. V shed 3 bases and J shed 1 base, with 6 bases lying between them. CDR1 is KGHSH, CDR2 LQKENI, per germline.

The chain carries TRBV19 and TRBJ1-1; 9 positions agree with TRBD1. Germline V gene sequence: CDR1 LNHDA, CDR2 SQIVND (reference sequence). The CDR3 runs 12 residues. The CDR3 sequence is CVSRDRDTEAFF. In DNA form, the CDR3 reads TGTGTCAGCCGGGACAGGGACACTGAAGCTTTCTTT.

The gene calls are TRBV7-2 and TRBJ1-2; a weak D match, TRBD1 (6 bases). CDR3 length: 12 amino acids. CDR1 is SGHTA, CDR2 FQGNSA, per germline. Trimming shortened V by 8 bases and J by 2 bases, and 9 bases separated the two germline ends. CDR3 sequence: CASRQGNYGYTF. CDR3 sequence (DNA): TGTGCCAGCCGCCAGGGGAACTATGGCTACACCTTC.

The CDR3 here is CASSLLTGELFF. The CDR3, as DNA: TGTGCCAGCAGTTTATTGACCGGGGAGCTGTTTTTT. The chain couples TRBV27 to TRBJ2-2; D not certain. V shed 1 base and J shed 5 bases, with 2 bases lying between them. The CDR3 is made up of 12 amino acids. The V gene's germline CDR1 is MNHEY and CDR2 SMNVEV (reference sequence).

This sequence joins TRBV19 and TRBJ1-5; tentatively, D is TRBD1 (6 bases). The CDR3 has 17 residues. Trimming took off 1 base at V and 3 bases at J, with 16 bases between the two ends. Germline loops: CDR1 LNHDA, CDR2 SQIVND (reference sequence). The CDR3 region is CASSIAGFTGINQPQHF. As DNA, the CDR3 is TGTGCCAGTAGTATAGCGGGCTTTACAGGGATCAATCAGCCCCAGCATTTT.

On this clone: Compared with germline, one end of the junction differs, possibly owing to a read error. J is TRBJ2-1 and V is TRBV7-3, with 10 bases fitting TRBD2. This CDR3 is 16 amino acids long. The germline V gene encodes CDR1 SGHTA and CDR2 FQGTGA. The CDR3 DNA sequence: TGTGCCAGCAGCCTAACGGGTAGCGGGGGGAGGTATGAGCAGTTCTTC. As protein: CASSLTGSGGRYEQFF.

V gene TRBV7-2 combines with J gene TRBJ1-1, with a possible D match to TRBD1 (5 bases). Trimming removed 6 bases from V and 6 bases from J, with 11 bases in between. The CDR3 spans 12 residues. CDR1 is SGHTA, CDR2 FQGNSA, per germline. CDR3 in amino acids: CASRYQGSEAFF. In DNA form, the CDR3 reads TGTGCCAGCAGATACCAGGGATCTGAAGCTTTCTTT.

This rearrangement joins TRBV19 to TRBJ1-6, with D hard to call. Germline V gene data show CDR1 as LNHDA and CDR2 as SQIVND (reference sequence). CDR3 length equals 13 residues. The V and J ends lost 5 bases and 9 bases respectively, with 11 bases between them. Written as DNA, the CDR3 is TGTGCCAGTAGTTCATTTGGGGTTTCACCCCTCCACTTT. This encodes CASSSFGVSPLHF. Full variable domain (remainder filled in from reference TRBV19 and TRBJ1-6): DGGITQSPKYLFRKEGQNVTLSCEQNLNHDAMYWYRQDPGQGLRLIYYSQIVNDFQKGDIAEGYSVSREKKESFPLTVTSAQKNPTAFYLCASSSFGVSPLHFGNGTRLTVT.

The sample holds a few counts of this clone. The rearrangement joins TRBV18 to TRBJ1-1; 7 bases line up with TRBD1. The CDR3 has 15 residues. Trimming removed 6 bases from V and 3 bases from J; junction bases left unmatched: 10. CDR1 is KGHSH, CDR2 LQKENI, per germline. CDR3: CASSPTGHRDTEAFF. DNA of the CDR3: TGTGCCAGCTCCCCGACAGGGCACCGGGACACTGAAGCTTTCTTT.

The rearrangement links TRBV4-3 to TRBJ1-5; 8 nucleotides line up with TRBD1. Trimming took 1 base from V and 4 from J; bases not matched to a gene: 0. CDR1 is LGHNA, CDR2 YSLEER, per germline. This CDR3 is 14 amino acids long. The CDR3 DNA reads TGCGCCAGCAGCCAAGGGACAGGGAATCAGCCCCAGCATTTT. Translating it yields CASSQGTGNQPQHF.

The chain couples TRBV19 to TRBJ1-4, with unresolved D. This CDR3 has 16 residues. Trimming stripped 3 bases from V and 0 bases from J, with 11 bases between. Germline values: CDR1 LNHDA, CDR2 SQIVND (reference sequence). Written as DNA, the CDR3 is TGTGCCAGTAGTATTGGGGAATCCGCAACTAATGAAAAACTGTTTTTT. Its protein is CASSIGESATNEKLFF.

CDR3 amino acids: CASSLEWDSYNEQFF. In nucleotides, the CDR3 is TGTGCCAGCAGCTTAGAGTGGGATTCCTACAATGAGCAGTTCTTC. The chain joins TRBV7-9 to TRBJ2-1; no reliable D call. Per the germline V gene, CDR1 is SEHNR and CDR2 is FQNEAQ (reference sequence). Trimming removed 1 base from V and 1 base from J, with 8 bases in between. The CDR3 is 15 residues long.

The CDR3 loop reads CASSLEAVNEKLFF. CDR3 DNA sequence: TGTGCCAGCAGCTTGGAGGCGGTAAATGAAAAACTGTTTTTT. This chain joins TRBV5-5 and TRBJ1-4; D unclear. This CDR3 spans 14 amino acids. CDR1 and CDR2 (germline): SGHKS, YYEKEE (reference sequence). Deletions cut 0 bases from V and 5 bases from J, with 8 bases between.

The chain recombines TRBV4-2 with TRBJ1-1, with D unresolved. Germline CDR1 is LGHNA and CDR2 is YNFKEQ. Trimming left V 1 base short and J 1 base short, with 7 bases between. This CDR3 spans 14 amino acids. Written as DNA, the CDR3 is TGTGCCAGCAGCCAAGGACGGACGAACACTGAAGCTTTCTTT. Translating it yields CASSQGRTNTEAFF.

In DNA form, the CDR3 reads TGTGCCAGCAGCTTTCAGGGGAGTGGCTATGGCTACACCTTC. Translation gives CASSFQGSGYGYTF. V is TRBV7-2 and J is TRBJ1-2, with TRBD1 as a possible D gene (6 bases). Trimming took off 3 bases at V and 4 bases at J, with 12 bases between the two ends. CDR1 and CDR2 from the germline V gene are SGHTA and FQGNSA. The CDR3 runs 14 residues. The whole variable domain, filled in from reference TRBV7-2 and TRBJ1-2, reads GAGVSQSPSNKVTEKGKDVELRCDPISGHTALYWYRQSLGQGLEFLIYFQGNSAPDKSGLPSDRFSAERTGGSVSTLTIQRTQQEDSAVYLCASSFQGSGYGYTFGSGTRLTVV.

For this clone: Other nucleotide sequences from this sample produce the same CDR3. CDR3 bases: TGTGCCACCAGCAGAGTATCAGGATCCTACGAGCAGTACTTC. Encoded protein: CATSRVSGSYEQYF. The rearrangement joins TRBV15 to TRBJ2-7; no clear D. The CDR3 extends over 14 amino acids. Per germline, CDR1 LNHNV and CDR2 YYDKDF (reference sequence). V shed 1 base and J shed 1 base, with 8 bases lying between them.